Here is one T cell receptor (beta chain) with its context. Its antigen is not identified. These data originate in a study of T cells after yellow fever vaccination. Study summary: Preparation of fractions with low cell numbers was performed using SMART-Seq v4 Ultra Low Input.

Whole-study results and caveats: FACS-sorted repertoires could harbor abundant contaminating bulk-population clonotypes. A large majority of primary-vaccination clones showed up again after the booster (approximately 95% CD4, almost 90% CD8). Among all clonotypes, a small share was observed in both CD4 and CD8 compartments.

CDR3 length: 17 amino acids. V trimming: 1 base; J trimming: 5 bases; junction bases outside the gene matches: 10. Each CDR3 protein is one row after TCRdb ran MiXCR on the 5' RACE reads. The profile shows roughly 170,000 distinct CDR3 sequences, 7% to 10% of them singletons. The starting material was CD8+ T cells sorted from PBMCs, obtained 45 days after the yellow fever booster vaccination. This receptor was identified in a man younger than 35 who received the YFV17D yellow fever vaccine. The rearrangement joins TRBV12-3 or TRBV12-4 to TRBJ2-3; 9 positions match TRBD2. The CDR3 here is CASSLGGGGAAGDTQYF. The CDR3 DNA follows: TGTGCCAGCAGTTTAGGCGGCGGGGGGGCCGCTGGAGATACGCAGTATTTT.